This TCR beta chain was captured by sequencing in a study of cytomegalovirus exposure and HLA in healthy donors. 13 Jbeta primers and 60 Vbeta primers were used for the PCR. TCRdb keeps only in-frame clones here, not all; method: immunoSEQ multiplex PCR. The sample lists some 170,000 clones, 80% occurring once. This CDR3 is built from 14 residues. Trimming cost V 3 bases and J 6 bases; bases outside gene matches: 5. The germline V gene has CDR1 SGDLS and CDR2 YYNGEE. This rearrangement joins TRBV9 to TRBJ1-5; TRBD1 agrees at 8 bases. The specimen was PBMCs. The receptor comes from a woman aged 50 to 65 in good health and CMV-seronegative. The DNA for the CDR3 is TGTGCCAGCAGCGCCACAGGGGGACCTCAGCCCCAGCATTTT. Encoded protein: CASSATGGPQPQHF.